The TCR beta chain under discussion was sequenced for a study of vaccination effects on CD4 cells after COVID-19. Across the whole study: Sampling occurred a median 72 days post second dose, range 14 to 241. Overall study findings and caveats: Infection-derived and vaccine-derived clones contracted markedly late after vaccination. Small numbers of convalescent patients limited the study. It also lacked early post-infection timepoints.

Only in-frame clones appear in the TCRdb table, and some are missing; sequencing was by immunoSEQ multiplex PCR. The repertoire holds approximately 37,000 clones, with about 62% as singletons. V lost 3 bases, J lost 5 bases, and 10 bases lay in between. The germline V gene encodes CDR1 SNHLY and CDR2 FYNNEI. The CDR3 is 13 amino acids. Upon completion of 10 to 11 days in culture, CD4+ T cells were isolated. Subjects were given two BNT162b2 or mRNA-1273 vaccine doses. Each vaccine recipient was nucleocapsid antibody negative and had no prior SARS-CoV-2 infection. Comments on this clone: Its specificity is unknown.

The receptor was isolated from a human donor who received a COVID-19 vaccine. The specimen comprised CD4+ T cells from PBMCs cultured without peptide, sampled after COVID-19 vaccination. The chain employs TRBV2 and TRBJ2-5; D is unresolved. This CDR3 is CASSELGGETQYF. The CDR3 nucleotides read TGTGCCAGCAGTGAGCTGGGTGGGGAGACCCAGTACTTC.